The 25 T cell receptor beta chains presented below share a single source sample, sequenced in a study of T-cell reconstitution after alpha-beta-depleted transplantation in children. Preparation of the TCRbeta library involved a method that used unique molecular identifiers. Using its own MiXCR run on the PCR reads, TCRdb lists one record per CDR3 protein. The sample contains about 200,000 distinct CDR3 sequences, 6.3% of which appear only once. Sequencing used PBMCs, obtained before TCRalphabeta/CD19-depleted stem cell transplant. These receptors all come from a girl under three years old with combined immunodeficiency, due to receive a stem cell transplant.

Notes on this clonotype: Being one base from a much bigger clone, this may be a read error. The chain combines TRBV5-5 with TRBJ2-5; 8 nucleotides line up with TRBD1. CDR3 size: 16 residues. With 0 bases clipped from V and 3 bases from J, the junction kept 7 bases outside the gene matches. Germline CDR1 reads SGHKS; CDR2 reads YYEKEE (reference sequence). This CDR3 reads CASSLVLETGEETQYF. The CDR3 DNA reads TGTGCCAGCAGCTTGGTATTAGAGACAGGGGAAGAGACCCAGTACTTC.

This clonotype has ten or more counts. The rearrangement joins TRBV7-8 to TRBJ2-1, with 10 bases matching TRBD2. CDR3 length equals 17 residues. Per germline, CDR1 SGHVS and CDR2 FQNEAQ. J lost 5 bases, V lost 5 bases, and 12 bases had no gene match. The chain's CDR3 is CASSLGASGSMDNEQFF. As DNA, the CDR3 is TGTGCCAGCAGCCTAGGTGCTAGCGGGAGTATGGACAATGAGCAGTTCTTC.

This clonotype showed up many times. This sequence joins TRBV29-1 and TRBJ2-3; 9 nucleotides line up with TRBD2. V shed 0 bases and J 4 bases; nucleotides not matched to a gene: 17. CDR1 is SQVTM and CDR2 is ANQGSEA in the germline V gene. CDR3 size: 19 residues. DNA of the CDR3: TGCAGCGTTGAAGATGAGCGGGAGGTAACATTCGACGTGCCAGATACGCAGTATTTT. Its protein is CSVEDEREVTFDVPDTQYF.

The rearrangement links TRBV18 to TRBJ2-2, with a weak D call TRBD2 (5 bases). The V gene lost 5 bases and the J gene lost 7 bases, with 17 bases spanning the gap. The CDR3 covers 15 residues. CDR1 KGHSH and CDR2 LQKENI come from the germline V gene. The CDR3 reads CASSLPGVAYGELFF. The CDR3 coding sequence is TGTGCCAGCTCATTACCCGGGGTGGCCTACGGGGAGCTGTTTTTT. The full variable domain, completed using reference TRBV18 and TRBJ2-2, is NAGVMQNPRHLVRRRGQEARLRCSPMKGHSHVYWYRQLPEEGLKFMVYLQKENIIDESGMPKERFSAEFPKEGPSILRIQQVVRGDSAAYFCASSLPGVAYGELFFGEGSRLTVL.

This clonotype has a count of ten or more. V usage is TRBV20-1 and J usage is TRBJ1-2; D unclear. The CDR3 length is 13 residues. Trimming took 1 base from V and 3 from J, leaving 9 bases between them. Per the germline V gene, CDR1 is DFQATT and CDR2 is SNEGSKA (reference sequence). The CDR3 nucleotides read TGCAGTGCTAGAGGTAGAGAGTACTATGGCTACACCTTC. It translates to CSARGREYYGYTF.

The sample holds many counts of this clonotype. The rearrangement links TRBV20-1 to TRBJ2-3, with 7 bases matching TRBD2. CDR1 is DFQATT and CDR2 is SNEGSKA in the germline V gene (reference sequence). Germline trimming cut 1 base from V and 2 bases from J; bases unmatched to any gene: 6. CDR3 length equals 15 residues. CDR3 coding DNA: TGCAGTGCTAGAGTAATGCGGGGGATCACAGATACGCAGTATTTT. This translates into CSARVMRGITDTQYF.

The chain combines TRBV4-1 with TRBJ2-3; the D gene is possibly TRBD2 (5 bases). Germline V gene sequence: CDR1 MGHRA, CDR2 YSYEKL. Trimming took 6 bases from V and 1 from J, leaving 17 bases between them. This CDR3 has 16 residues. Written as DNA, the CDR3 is TGCGCCAGCAGGCCCGCGGGTGGGCGAGGCACAGATACGCAGTATTTT. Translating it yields CASRPAGGRGTDTQYF.

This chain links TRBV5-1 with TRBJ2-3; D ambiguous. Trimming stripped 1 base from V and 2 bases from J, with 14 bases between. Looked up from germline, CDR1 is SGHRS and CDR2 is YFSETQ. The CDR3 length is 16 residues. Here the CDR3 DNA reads TGCGCCAGCAGCTTGAATGTTGCGGACCTCACAGATACGCAGTATTTT. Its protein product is CASSLNVADLTDTQYF.

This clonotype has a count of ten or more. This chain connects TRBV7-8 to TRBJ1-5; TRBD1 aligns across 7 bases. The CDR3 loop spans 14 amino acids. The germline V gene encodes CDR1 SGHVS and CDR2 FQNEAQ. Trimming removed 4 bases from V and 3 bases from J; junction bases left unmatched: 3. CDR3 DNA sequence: TGTGCCAGCAGCTGGGGACAGACCAATCAGCCCCAGCATTTT. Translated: CASSWGQTNQPQHF.

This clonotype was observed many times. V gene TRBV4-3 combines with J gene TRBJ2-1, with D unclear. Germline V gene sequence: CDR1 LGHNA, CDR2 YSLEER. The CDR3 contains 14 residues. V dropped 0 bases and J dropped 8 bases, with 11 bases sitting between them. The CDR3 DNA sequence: TGCGCCAGCAGCCAAGAATCAGCATCCCATGAGCAGTTCTTC. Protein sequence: CASSQESASHEQFF.

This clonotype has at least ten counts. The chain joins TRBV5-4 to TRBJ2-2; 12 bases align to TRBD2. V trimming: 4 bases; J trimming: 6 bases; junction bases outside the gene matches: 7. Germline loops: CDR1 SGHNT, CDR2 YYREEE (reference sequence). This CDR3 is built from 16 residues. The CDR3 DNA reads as TGTGCCAGCAGCAAGCCGGGACTAGCGGGTTCCGGGGAGCTGTTTTTT. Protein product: CASSKPGLAGSGELFF.

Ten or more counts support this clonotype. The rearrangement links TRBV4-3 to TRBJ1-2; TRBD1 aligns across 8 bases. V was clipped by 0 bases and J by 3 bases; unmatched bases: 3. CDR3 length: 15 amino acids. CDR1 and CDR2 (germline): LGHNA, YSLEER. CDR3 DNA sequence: TGCGCCAGCAGCCAAGAGGCAGGGGGCCACTATGGCTACACCTTC. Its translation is CASSQEAGGHYGYTF.

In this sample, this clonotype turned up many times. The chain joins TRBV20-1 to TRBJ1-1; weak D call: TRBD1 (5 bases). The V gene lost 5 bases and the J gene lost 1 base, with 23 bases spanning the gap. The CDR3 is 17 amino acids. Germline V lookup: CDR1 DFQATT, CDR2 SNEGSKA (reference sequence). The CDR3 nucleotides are TGCAGTGCTCCTCGTTTGAGGGGCCCCTCACCGAACACTGAAGCTTTCTTT. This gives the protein CSAPRLRGPSPNTEAFF.

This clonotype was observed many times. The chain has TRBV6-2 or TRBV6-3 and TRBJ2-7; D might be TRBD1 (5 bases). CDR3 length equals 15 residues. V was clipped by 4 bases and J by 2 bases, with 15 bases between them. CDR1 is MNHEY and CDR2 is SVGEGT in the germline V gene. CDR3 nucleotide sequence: TGTGCCAGCAGTTCACAACAGGTTTTGACCTACGAGCAGTACTTC. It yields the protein CASSSQQVLTYEQYF.

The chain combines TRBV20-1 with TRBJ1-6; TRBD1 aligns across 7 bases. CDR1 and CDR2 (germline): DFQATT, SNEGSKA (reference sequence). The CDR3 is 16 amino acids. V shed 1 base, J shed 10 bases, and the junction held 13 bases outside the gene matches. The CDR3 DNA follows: TGCAGTGCTAGAGTTCCACCCGACAGGGTTCTCTCACCCCTCCACTTT. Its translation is CSARVPPDRVLSPLHF.

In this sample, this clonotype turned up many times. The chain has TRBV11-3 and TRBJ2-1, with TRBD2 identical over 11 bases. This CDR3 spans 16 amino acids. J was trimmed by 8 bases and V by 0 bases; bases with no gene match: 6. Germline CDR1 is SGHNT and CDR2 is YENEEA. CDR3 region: CASSLEYGLAGYEQFF. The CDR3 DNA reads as TGTGCCAGCAGCTTAGAATACGGACTAGCGGGTTATGAGCAGTTCTTC.

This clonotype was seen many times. The CDR3 region is CASRLAASTDTQYF. As DNA, the CDR3 is TGTGCCAGCAGACTAGCGGCTAGCACAGATACGCAGTATTTT. V and J are TRBV27 and TRBJ2-3; 8 bases agree with TRBD2. Germline CDR1 reads MNHEY; CDR2 reads SMNVEV (reference sequence). CDR3 length: 14 residues. The V gene end was trimmed by 6 bases and the J gene end by 0 bases; junction bases not matched to a gene: 2.

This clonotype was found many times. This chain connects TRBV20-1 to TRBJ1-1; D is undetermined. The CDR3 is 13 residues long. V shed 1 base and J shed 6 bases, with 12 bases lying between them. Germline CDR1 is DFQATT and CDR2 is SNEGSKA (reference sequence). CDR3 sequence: CSARGVPKAEAFF. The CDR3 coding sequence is TGCAGTGCTAGAGGAGTACCCAAGGCTGAAGCTTTCTTT.

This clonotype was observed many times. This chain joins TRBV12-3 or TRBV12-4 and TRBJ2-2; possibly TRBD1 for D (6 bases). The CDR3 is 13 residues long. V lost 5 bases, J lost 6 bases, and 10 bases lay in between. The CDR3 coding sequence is TGTGCCAGCAGTCAGGGGTTAGCCGGGGAGCTGTTTTTT. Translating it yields CASSQGLAGELFF.

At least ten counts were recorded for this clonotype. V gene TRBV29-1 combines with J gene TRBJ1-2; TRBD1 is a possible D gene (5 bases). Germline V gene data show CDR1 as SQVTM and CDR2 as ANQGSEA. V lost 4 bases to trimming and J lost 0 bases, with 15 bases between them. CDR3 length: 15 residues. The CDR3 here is CSVGGGAGANYGYTF. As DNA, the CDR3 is TGCAGCGTTGGGGGTGGGGCTGGGGCTAACTATGGCTACACCTTC.

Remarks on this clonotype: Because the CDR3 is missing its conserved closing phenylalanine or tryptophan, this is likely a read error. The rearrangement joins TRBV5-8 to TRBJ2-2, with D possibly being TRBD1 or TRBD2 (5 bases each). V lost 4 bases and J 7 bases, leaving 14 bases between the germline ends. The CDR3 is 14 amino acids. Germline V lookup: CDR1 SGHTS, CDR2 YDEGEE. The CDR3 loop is CASSPGPNCGELFC. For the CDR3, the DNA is TGTGCCAGCAGCCCGGGGCCGAACTGCGGGGAGCTGTTTTGT.

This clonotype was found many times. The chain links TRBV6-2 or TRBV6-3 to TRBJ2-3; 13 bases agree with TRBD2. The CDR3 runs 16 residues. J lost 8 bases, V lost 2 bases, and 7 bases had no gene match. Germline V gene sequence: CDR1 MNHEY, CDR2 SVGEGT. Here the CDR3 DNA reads TGTGCCAGCAGTTACGGACTAGCGGGGGAGATAGCTACGCAGTATTTT. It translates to CASSYGLAGEIATQYF.

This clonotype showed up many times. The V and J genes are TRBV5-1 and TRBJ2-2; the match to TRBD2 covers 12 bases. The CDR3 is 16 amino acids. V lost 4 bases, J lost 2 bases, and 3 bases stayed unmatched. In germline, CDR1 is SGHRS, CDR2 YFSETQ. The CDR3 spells CASSPGLAGNTGELFF. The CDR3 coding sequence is TGCGCCAGCAGCCCGGGACTAGCGGGCAACACCGGGGAGCTGTTTTTT.

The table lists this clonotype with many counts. The CDR3 sequence is CSVDRLDRVFNEQFF. Here the CDR3 DNA reads TGCAGCGTTGATAGGTTGGACAGGGTCTTCAATGAGCAGTTCTTC. J is TRBJ2-1 and V is TRBV29-1, with TRBD1 matching over 8 bases. CDR3 size: 15 residues. Looked up from germline, CDR1 is SQVTM and CDR2 is ANQGSEA. V shed 3 bases, J shed 6 bases, and the junction held 10 bases outside the gene matches.

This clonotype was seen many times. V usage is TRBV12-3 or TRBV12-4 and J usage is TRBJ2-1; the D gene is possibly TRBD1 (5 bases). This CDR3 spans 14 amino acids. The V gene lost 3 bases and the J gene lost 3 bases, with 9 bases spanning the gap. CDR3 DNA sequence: TGTGCCAGCAGTTTGAACAGGTTCTACAATGAGCAGTTCTTC. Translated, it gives CASSLNRFYNEQFF.